This T cell receptor beta chain was recovered during a study of blood T cell repertoires in COVID-19. Whole-study context: From the United States, Italy and Spain came samples of acute and convalescent COVID-19. Sources were T cells, B-cell-depleted T cells, or PBMCs; the material itself was cDNA or gDNA.

Original data processing: The authors estimated nucleated cell counts from reference gene primer amplification. This table comes from immunoSEQ multiplex PCR, and its TCRdb copy is limited to in-frame clones, with some not included. The DNA gave D and trimming, while V, J and clone size come from that table. The sample records about 170,000 clones, 86% being singletons. CDR1 and CDR2 from the germline V gene are MNHEY and SVGAGI. Trimming took 6 bases from V and 5 from J; bases not matched to a gene: 12. The CDR3 is 15 amino acids. What was sequenced was peripheral blood. The receptor comes from a woman of 80 years or more in a cohort sampled during active or convalescent COVID-19. J is TRBJ2-7 and V is TRBV6-5; 8 bases align to TRBD1. The CDR3 sequence is CASRATTGADHEQYF. CDR3 coding DNA: TGTGCCAGCAGGGCCACGACAGGGGCGGACCACGAGCAGTACTTC.